Following are 25 T cell receptor beta chains from one sample sequenced in a study of long-term antiretroviral therapy in people with HIV. At survey level, the immunoSEQ assay was run in its v3.0 version. The repertoire was sequenced with immunoSEQ multiplex PCR; TCRdb's copy has only in-frame clones and lacks some. The repertoire holds 25,000 to 30,000 clones, with 82% as singletons. The starting material was unsorted PBMCs, obtained 2.9 years after starting antiretroviral therapy. Receptors originate from a middle-aged man with HIV.

The rearrangement joins TRBV4-1 to TRBJ2-7, with a weak D call TRBD2 (6 bases). Germline values: CDR1 MGHRA, CDR2 YSYEKL. V dropped 4 bases and J dropped 2 bases, with 12 bases sitting between them. The CDR3 totals 14 residues. This chain's CDR3 is CASSRSPGAYEQYF. The CDR3 DNA reads as TGCGCCAGCAGCCGCAGCCCGGGAGCCTACGAGCAGTACTTC.

The genes are TRBV28 and TRBJ2-3; D perhaps matches TRBD2 (6 bases). The V gene lost 8 bases and the J gene lost 0 bases, with 18 bases spanning the gap. This CDR3 region has 16 residues. Germline V gene data show CDR1 as MDHEN and CDR2 as SYDVKM. The DNA of the CDR3 is TGTGCCAGCCAGAAAGGCGGGGTGATTAGCACAGATACGCAGTATTTT. Its translation: CASQKGGVISTDTQYF.

The chain joins TRBV7-9 to TRBJ2-5, with TRBD1 matching 8 bases. This CDR3 is built from 15 residues. Trimming took 2 bases from V and 4 from J; bases not matched to a gene: 6. CDR1 is SEHNR and CDR2 is FQNEAQ in the germline V gene (reference sequence). CDR3 region: CASSLPGRGPETQYF. The CDR3 coding sequence is TGTGCCAGCAGCTTACCCGGCAGGGGGCCAGAGACCCAGTACTTC.

The chain is built from TRBV28 and TRBJ2-4, with D maybe TRBD1 (7 bases). The V and J ends lost 6 bases and 5 bases respectively, with 14 bases between them. CDR3 length: 14 residues. CDR1 is MDHEN, CDR2 SYDVKM, per germline. The DNA for the CDR3 is TGTGCCAGCAGCTTACAGGGGAGGCAAAACATTCAGTACTTC. Its translation is CASSLQGRQNIQYF.

In this sample, this clone turned up once. The V call is TRBV5-1, the J call TRBJ2-7; TRBD1 agrees at 9 bases. V lost 4 bases and J lost 2; bases outside the gene matches: 7. Germline CDR1 SGHRS, CDR2 YFSETQ. This CDR3 comprises 15 residues. The CDR3 spells CASSRPGQGPYEQYF. CDR3 coding DNA: TGCGCCAGCAGCCGCCCGGGACAGGGACCCTACGAGCAGTACTTC.

The chain is built from TRBV28 and TRBJ2-7; 7 nucleotides align to TRBD1. J gave up 0 bases and V 2 bases, and 4 bases lay outside the gene matches. This CDR3 has 15 amino acids. Germline-derived CDR1 and CDR2 are MDHEN and SYDVKM. The CDR3 DNA is TGTGCCAGCAGTTTAGGGACAGTCCCCTCCTACGAGCAGTACTTC. Protein product: CASSLGTVPSYEQYF.

This chain joins TRBV15 and TRBJ2-2, with unresolved D. The CDR3 extends over 12 amino acids. Germline CDR1 and CDR2: LNHNV and YYDKDF (reference sequence). With 1 base removed from V and 6 bases from J, the gap between germline ends came to 3 bases. CDR3 sequence (DNA): TGTGCCACCAGCAGAGCGGCCGGGGAGCTGTTTTTT. It encodes CATSRAAGELFF.

The rearrangement links TRBV7-8 to TRBJ1-5, with a tentative D call TRBD1 (6 bases). CDR1 SGHVS and CDR2 FQNEAQ come from the germline V gene. The ends were cut back, 2 bases at V and 9 bases at J, with 11 bases in the middle. The CDR3 spans 13 residues. CDR3 region: CASSLRGQAPQHF. The CDR3, as DNA: TGTGCCAGCAGCTTACGGGGGCAAGCGCCCCAGCATTTT.

This chain joins TRBV5-1 and TRBJ1-2; 7 bases match TRBD1. Trimming removed 5 bases from V and 4 bases from J; junction bases left unmatched: 17. CDR3 length: 17 amino acids. CDR1 is SGHRS, CDR2 YFSETQ, per germline. The DNA for the CDR3 is TGCGCCAGCAGGCCGGACCGTGGGACCGGGACAGTCTATGGCTACACCTTC. Translating gives CASRPDRGTGTVYGYTF.

This clone was counted between two and nine times. The sample contains more than one DNA sequence encoding this CDR3. The chain joins TRBV2 to TRBJ1-5; 10 bases match TRBD1. Germline lookup yields CDR1 SNHLY and CDR2 FYNNEI. This CDR3 has 15 residues. V was pared by 4 bases and J by 1 base, with 1 base of the junction left unmatched. CDR3 protein: CASSGDRGSNQPQHF. The DNA for the CDR3 is TGTGCCAGCAGTGGGGACAGGGGAAGCAATCAGCCCCAGCATTTT.

J is TRBJ2-6 and V is TRBV5-6; the D call may be TRBD1 or TRBD2 (5 bases each). V gave up 6 bases and J gave up 0 bases, with 13 bases separating them. There are 16 residues in the CDR3. Germline values: CDR1 SGHDT, CDR2 YYEEEE. The DNA for the CDR3 is TGTGCCAGCACCCCTGGGGGAAACTCTGGGGCCAACGTCCTGACTTTC. Translating gives CASTPGGNSGANVLTF. The full variable domain, with the rest looked up from reference TRBV5-6 and TRBJ2-6, is DAGVTQSPTHLIKTRGQQVTLRCSPKSGHDTVSWYQQALGQGPQFIFQYYEEEERQRGNFPDRFSGHQFPNYSSELNVNALLLGDSALYLCASTPGGNSGANVLTFGAGSRLTVL.

The chain uses TRBV2 and TRBJ1-4; D unresolved. The germline V gene has CDR1 SNHLY and CDR2 FYNNEI. V was clipped by 5 bases and J by 8 bases, with 18 bases between them. The CDR3 is 15 residues long. In nucleotides, the CDR3 is TGTGCCAGCAGTCCTACAGCAGGCCGTTTCGAAAAACTGTTTTTT. Protein sequence: CASSPTAGRFEKLFF.

The chain joins TRBV7-8 to TRBJ2-3; D is ambiguous. CDR3 length: 14 residues. V lost 0 bases and J 3 bases, leaving 7 bases between the germline ends. Looked up from germline, CDR1 is SGHVS and CDR2 is FQNEAQ. Written as DNA, the CDR3 is TGTGCCAGCAGCTTAGCGGGGTTAACAGATACGCAGTATTTT. Amino acid sequence: CASSLAGLTDTQYF.

This clone was detected a few times. The genes are TRBV14 and TRBJ1-5; 7 bases line up with TRBD1. Germline-derived CDR1 and CDR2 are SGHDN and FVKESK. V lost 3 bases and J lost 4; bases outside the gene matches: 0. This CDR3 contains 13 residues. CDR3 sequence: CASSQTGNQPQHF. CDR3 DNA sequence: TGTGCCAGCAGCCAGACAGGGAATCAGCCCCAGCATTTT.

The chain couples TRBV5-4 to TRBJ1-1; 9 positions match TRBD1. The CDR3 is 13 residues long. V lost 7 bases, J lost 1 base, and 2 bases stayed unmatched. Per germline, CDR1 SGHNT and CDR2 YYREEE (reference sequence). CDR3: CASRDRANTEAFF. In DNA form, the CDR3 reads TGTGCCAGCCGGGACAGGGCGAACACTGAAGCTTTCTTT.

The rearrangement joins TRBV2 to TRBJ1-5; D unclear. V dropped 3 bases and J dropped 0 bases, with 6 bases sitting between them. Germline loops: CDR1 SNHLY, CDR2 FYNNEI. CDR3 length: 14 residues. This CDR3 is CASSDRNSNQPQHF. CDR3 DNA sequence: TGTGCCAGCAGTGATCGTAATAGCAATCAGCCCCAGCATTTT.

The CDR3 DNA sequence: TGTGCCAGCAGCGTAGGGCGGGGGGCGGGCACAGATACGCAGTATTTT. Residues: CASSVGRGAGTDTQYF. The chain couples TRBV9 to TRBJ2-3; 8 positions match TRBD2. V shed 0 bases and J 1 base; nucleotides not matched to a gene: 4. The V gene's germline CDR1 is SGDLS and CDR2 YYNGEE. The CDR3 is made up of 16 amino acids.

The chain is built from TRBV6-5 and TRBJ1-4; weak D call: TRBD1 (6 bases). This CDR3 comprises 15 residues. The germline CDR1 and CDR2 sequences are MNHEY and SVGAGI. The V gene lost 0 bases and the J gene lost 8 bases, with 13 bases spanning the gap. The DNA for the CDR3 is TGTGCCAGCAGTTACTCGATACAGGGAGGAGAAAAACTGTTTTTT. Translation: CASSYSIQGGEKLFF.

In regard to this clone: Other DNA variants within this sample encode the same CDR3. The DNA of the CDR3 is TGTGCCAGCGGACTGGCCGAGAGGTATGGCTACACCTTC. Its translation: CASGLAERYGYTF. V and J are TRBV2 and TRBJ1-2, with D uncertain. Trimming took off 8 bases at V and 5 bases at J, with 15 bases between the two ends. CDR3 length equals 13 residues. CDR1 is SNHLY, CDR2 FYNNEI, per germline.

The chain couples TRBV19 to TRBJ2-1; TRBD2 aligns across 11 bases. After removal of 7 bases from V and 2 bases from J, the junction contained 13 bases not matched to a gene. The germline V gene has CDR1 LNHDA and CDR2 SQIVND (reference sequence). CDR3 length: 18 residues. The CDR3 is CASTPGLAETLAYNEQFF. The CDR3 DNA reads TGTGCCAGTACCCCGGGACTAGCGGAGACCTTAGCCTACAATGAGCAGTTCTTC.

The rearrangement uses TRBV7-9 and TRBJ2-7, with D perhaps matching TRBD2 (6 bases). Germline CDR1 reads SEHNR; CDR2 reads FQNEAQ (reference sequence). Trimming stripped 5 bases from V and 6 bases from J, with 11 bases between. CDR3 length equals 12 residues. The CDR3 DNA reads as TGTGCCAGCAGCCTCGGGACTTTCGAGCAGTACTTC. It encodes CASSLGTFEQYF.

This chain uses TRBV27 with TRBJ1-1; D unresolved. The V end was cut by 7 bases, the J end by 11 bases, with 20 bases between. The CDR3 runs 13 residues. Germline assignment: CDR1 MNHEY and CDR2 SMNVEV (reference sequence). The CDR3 sequence is CASTTWGFSAAFF. DNA of the CDR3: TGTGCCAGCACCACATGGGGTTTCTCGGCGGCTTTCTTT.

The chain recombines TRBV28 with TRBJ1-4; 7 bases match TRBD1. V lost 10 bases and J lost 3; bases outside the gene matches: 11. CDR1 and CDR2 (germline): MDHEN, SYDVKM. This CDR3 is 15 amino acids long. Here the CDR3 reads CAKRQGVASNEKLFF. The CDR3 DNA sequence: TGTGCCAAACGACAGGGTGTTGCGTCTAATGAAAAACTGTTTTTT.

The chain carries TRBV4-1 and TRBJ2-2; 7 positions match TRBD2. J was trimmed by 6 bases and V by 7 bases; bases with no gene match: 14. Germline V gene lookup returns CDR1 MGHRA and CDR2 YSYEKL. This CDR3 spans 16 amino acids. CDR3 nucleotide sequence: TGCGCCAGCACCCTGCGACCGGGGGGACCCCCCGGGGAGCTGTTTTTT. Residues: CASTLRPGGPPGELFF.

This clone occurred once. This rearrangement joins TRBV30 to TRBJ1-1, with unresolved D. In germline, CDR1 is GTSNPN, CDR2 SVGIG (reference sequence). Trimming removed 3 bases at V and 7 bases at J, with 9 bases between. The CDR3 consists of 11 residues. DNA of the CDR3: TGTGCCTGGAGCATGGGAGGTGAAGCTTTCTTT. The encoded protein is CAWSMGGEAFF. The full variable domain, rest sourced from reference TRBV30 and TRBJ1-1, is SQTIHQWPATLVQPVGSPLSLECTVEGTSNPNLYWYRQAAGRGLQLLFYSVGIGQISSEVPQNLSASRPQDRQFILSSKKLLLSDSGFYLCAWSMGGEAFFGQGTRLTVV.